Listed below are T cell receptor beta chains from one sample, sequenced in a study. Via MiXCR, TCRdb re-called the RT-PCR reads, giving one row per CDR3 protein. Of hundreds of thousands of distinct CDR3 sequences detected, approximately 15% appear once; the ten largest clones hold about 3.6%. The sequenced sample was memory CD4+ T cells from blood. These receptors were taken from a female donor in good health, serving as a healthy control. CDR3s include the opening cysteine and the closing phenylalanine or tryptophan. D genes are given only for firm matches. The size of a clone is reported for some rows only, either as once, few or many, or as a class for expanded clones.

clone_size,v_call,d_call,j_call,cdr3_nt,cdr3_aa
few,TRBV6-1,TRBD1,TRBJ2-7,TGTGCCAGCACCGGGACAGCCAACTACGAGCAGTACTTC,CASTGTANYEQYF
once,TRBV19,TRBD1,TRBJ2-2,TGTGCCAGTAGTCCCCGGGACAGGGGCACCGGGGAGCTGTTTTTT,CASSPRDRGTGELFF
many,TRBV20-1,TRBD2,TRBJ2-1,TGCAGTGCTCGTGCGACGGGACTAGCTGTATCGGAGCAGTTCTTC,CSARATGLAVSEQFF
many,TRBV10-3,.,TRBJ2-5,TGTGCCATCAGGGAGACAGATTACCAAGAGACCCAGTACTTC,CAIRETDYQETQYF
.,TRBV7-2,.,TRBJ2-7,TGTGCCAGCAGCTTTGCGGGTCAATCCTACGAGCAGTACTTC,CASSFAGQSYEQYF
.,TRBV28,.,TRBJ2-1,TGTGCCAGCAGTTTCGAGAGAAAGGAGCAGTTCTTC,CASSFERKEQFF
few,TRBV6-8,.,TRBJ2-7,TGTGCCAGCAGTTACACCCCACCGGAGGTCTTCTCCTACGAGCAGTACTTC,CASSYTPPEVFSYEQYF
.,TRBV7-9,TRBD2,TRBJ2-5,TGTGCCAGCAGCCCGCCCCGTAGCGGGGGGGCCCAAGAGACCCAGTACTTC,CASSPPRSGGAQETQYF
.,TRBV18,TRBD2,TRBJ2-7,TGTGCCAGCTCAGACCGATTGACTAGCGGGCCCTACGAGCAGTACTTC,CASSDRLTSGPYEQYF
many,TRBV5-1,.,TRBJ2-1,TGCGCCAGCAGCTGGCAGGGCAATGAGCAGTTCTTC,CASSWQGNEQFF
.,TRBV2,.,TRBJ2-7,TGTGCCAGCAGGAATTCCTACGAGCAGTACTTC,CASRNSYEQYF
many,TRBV3-1,TRBD2,TRBJ2-7,TGTGCCAGCAGCCTAGGGCGGCCTAGCGGGAACGAGCAGTACTTC,CASSLGRPSGNEQYF
few,TRBV6-5,.,TRBJ2-7,TGTGCCAGCAGTTACCGGGACTTTCGGGAGCAGTACTTC,CASSYRDFREQYF
.,TRBV7-2,TRBD2,TRBJ2-5,TGTGCCAGCAGCTTAGGACTAGCGGGAGGGCCCAGTGGGACCCAGTACTTC,CASSLGLAGGPSGTQYF
.,TRBV3-1,.,TRBJ2-2,TGTGCCAGCAGCCCAACGATCCAGGGAACCGGGGAGCTGTTTTTT,CASSPTIQGTGELFF
.,TRBV30,.,TRBJ2-1,TGTGCCTGGAGTGTAAAGGGGGGCTACAATGAGCAGTTCTTC,CAWSVKGGYNEQFF
many,TRBV29-1,TRBD1,TRBJ2-7,TGCAGCGCTGGTCAAGGTGGGACAGGGGGTAAAGTCGGCGAGCAGTACTTC,CSAGQGGTGGKVGEQYF
.,TRBV2,.,TRBJ2-7,TGTGCCAGCCAGGACAGTTTGCGGGAGCAGTACTTC,CASQDSLREQYF
few,TRBV4-1,TRBD2,TRBJ2-1,TGCGCCAGCAGCCAACACCTAGCGGCCTACAATGAGCAGTTCTTC,CASSQHLAAYNEQFF
.,TRBV20-1,.,TRBJ1-5,TGCAGTGCTACGGACAGCCACAATCAGCCCCAGCATTTT,CSATDSHNQPQHF
few,TRBV12-3/TRBV12-4,TRBD1,TRBJ2-3,TGTGCCAGCAGATCCGGGACAGGGGTAGATACGCAGTATTTT,CASRSGTGVDTQYF
few,TRBV7-2,.,TRBJ2-7,TGTGCCATCACCCACCGGGGCCCAGCCGCCTACGAGCAGTACTTC,CAITHRGPAAYEQYF
.,TRBV19,TRBD2,TRBJ2-1,TGTGCCAGTAGTATTGGTGCTAGCGGGAATGAGCAGTTCTTC,CASSIGASGNEQFF
.,TRBV6-2/TRBV6-3,TRBD1,TRBJ1-2,TGTGCCAGCAGAACTGGACAGGGACTCTATGGCTACACCTTC,CASRTGQGLYGYTF
many,TRBV5-5,.,TRBJ1-6,TGTGCCAGCAGCTTGGAGCTGGGGTTAGGATCACCCCTCCACTTT,CASSLELGLGSPLHF
.,TRBV18,.,TRBJ2-2,TGTGCCAGCTCACACAGTGACAACACCGGGGAGCTGTTTTTT,CASSHSDNTGELFF
few,TRBV6-6,TRBD2,TRBJ2-2,TGTGCCAGCAGTTACACCGGGACTAGCGGGAGCGGGGAGCTGTTTTTT,CASSYTGTSGSGELFF
few,TRBV11-1,TRBD2,TRBJ2-7,TGTGCCAGCAGCCCGGGACTAGCGGGGACAACGTACCTATTCTACGAGCAGTACTTC,CASSPGLAGTTYLFYEQYF
many,TRBV4-3,.,TRBJ1-5,TGCGCCAGCAGCCAAGATTTGAGTCAGCCCCAGCATTTT,CASSQDLSQPQHF
many,TRBV4-3,.,TRBJ1-5,TGCGCCAGCAGCCAAGAAGTCAATCAGCCCCAGCATTTT,CASSQEVNQPQHF
.,TRBV5-1,.,TRBJ2-1,TGCGCCAGCAGCTTAATGCTAAGAGGTGAGCAGTTCTTC,CASSLMLRGEQFF
.,TRBV7-2,.,TRBJ1-1,TGTGCCAGCAGCTTGATCAGGATGCACACTGAAGCTTTCTTT,CASSLIRMHTEAFF
many,TRBV29-1,TRBD2,TRBJ2-3,TGCAGCACCCGGGGGGCGGGAGGGGCAGATACGCAGTATTTT,CSTRGAGGADTQYF
few,TRBV7-2,TRBD1,TRBJ1-6,TGTGCCAGCAGCCCTACAGGGGCCAATTCACCCCTCCACTTT,CASSPTGANSPLHF
few,TRBV6-2/TRBV6-3,.,TRBJ1-1,TGTGCCAGCAGCGATACAGTGAACACTGAAGCTTTCTTT,CASSDTVNTEAFF
.,TRBV4-3,TRBD1,TRBJ1-4,TGCGCCAGCAGCCGAGGGACAGGGGTCACTAATGAAAAACTGTTTTTT,CASSRGTGVTNEKLFF
many,TRBV5-1,.,TRBJ1-1,TGCGCCAGCAGCCATGGACAGCCGAACACTGAAGCTTTCTTT,CASSHGQPNTEAFF
.,TRBV2,.,TRBJ2-1,TGTGCCAGCAGTTCCGGACTATTTATTTACTACAATGAGCAGTTCTTC,CASSSGLFIYYNEQFF
many,TRBV29-1,TRBD1,TRBJ2-2,TGCAGCGCCGCCCGGGACAGACAAACCACCGGGGAGCTGTTTTTT,CSAARDRQTTGELFF
.,TRBV4-3,.,TRBJ2-2,TGCGCCAGCAGCGATCAAGTGGGGGGAAGCGCCGGGGAGCTGTTTTTT,CASSDQVGGSAGELFF
.,TRBV20-1,.,TRBJ2-1,TGCAGCGCTAGTTGGGCCCATGAGCAGTTCTTC,CSASWAHEQFF
many,TRBV5-1,TRBD1,TRBJ1-2,TGCGCCAGCAGCTCGGGACAGGGGGCTTTTCCTGGCTACACCTTC,CASSSGQGAFPGYTF
.,TRBV4-2,TRBD1,TRBJ1-5,TGTGCCAGCAGCTCAGCGACAGGGCCCCAATTTAGCAATCAGCCCCAGCATTTT,CASSSATGPQFSNQPQHF
few,TRBV20-1,.,TRBJ2-6,TGCAGTGCTAGGGGCAGGGCTGCAGGTGGGGCCAACGTCCTGACTTTC,CSARGRAAGGANVLTF
.,TRBV7-8,.,TRBJ2-7,TGTGCCAGCAACCATGGGAGAGAACCCTACGAGCAGTACTTC,CASNHGREPYEQYF
few,TRBV12-3/TRBV12-4,.,TRBJ2-2,TGTGCCAGCAGTTTTATTTCGAACACCGGGGAGCTGTTTTTT,CASSFISNTGELFF
few,TRBV6-5,.,TRBJ1-3,TGTGCCAGCAGAGGGAATACTGGAAACACCATATATTTT,CASRGNTGNTIYF
.,TRBV18,TRBD2,TRBJ2-7,TGTGCCAGCTCACCACTGCGTCTAGCGGGAGGGTCGGGAAACGAGCAGTACTTC,CASSPLRLAGGSGNEQYF
few,TRBV18,TRBD1,TRBJ2-7,TGTGCCAGCTCACCACCGGTGACAGGGAGAGGCAACGAGCAGTACTTC,CASSPPVTGRGNEQYF
few,TRBV7-6,.,TRBJ2-2,TGTGCCAGCAGCCAGCGCGGGCCCCCGGGGGCCGGGGAGCTGTTTTTT,CASSQRGPPGAGELFF
few,TRBV7-8,.,TRBJ2-3,TGTGCCAGCAGCTTAGAATACAGGGTGGGGGGGGATACGCAGTATTTT,CASSLEYRVGGDTQYF
few,TRBV12-3/TRBV12-4,.,TRBJ1-6,TGTGCCAGCAGCTTTGACGGAGGGTACGGGTCACCCCTCCACTTT,CASSFDGGYGSPLHF
few,TRBV3-1,TRBD2,TRBJ2-3,TGTGCCAGCAGCCAAGCGGGGGAGGGTATAACGCAGTATTTT,CASSQAGEGITQYF
many,TRBV5-6,TRBD1,TRBJ1-6,TGTGCCAGCAGCTTGTTAACCGGGGACAGATATAATTCACCCCTCCACTTT,CASSLLTGDRYNSPLHF
many,TRBV20-1,.,TRBJ1-5,TGCAGTGCTCCTAGGGCCTATCCCGACAATCAGCCCCAGCATTTT,CSAPRAYPDNQPQHF
few,TRBV6-5,.,TRBJ2-1,TGTGCCAGCAGTTACGGCTCCCTCGCCTACAATGAGCAGTTCTTC,CASSYGSLAYNEQFF
.,TRBV30,.,TRBJ1-1,TGTGCCTGGGGACGTTTAGAGGGCACTGAAGCTTTCTTT,CAWGRLEGTEAFF
few,TRBV9,.,TRBJ2-1,TGTGCCAGCAGGCCTGGCGGATCGTACAATGAGCAGTTCTTC,CASRPGGSYNEQFF
many,TRBV30,.,TRBJ2-5,TGTGCCTGGGACCCCCGGCCGAACCCCCAGTACTTC,CAWDPRPNPQYF
many,TRBV27,TRBD2,TRBJ2-7,TGTGCCAGCAGGACTAGGACTAGCGGTACCTCCGAGCAGTACTTC,CASRTRTSGTSEQYF